This TCR beta chain was retrieved from a study of T cells of healthy individuals. This CDR3 spans 15 amino acids. The ends were cut back, 4 bases at V and 1 base at J, with 14 bases in the middle. CDR1 is MGHDK and CDR2 is SYGVNS in the germline V gene. TCRdb passed the 5' RACE reads through MiXCR, listing each CDR3 protein once. There are about 53,000 distinct CDR3 sequences in the sample; 14% to 15% occur only once, and more than 15% lies in the top ten. This sequence joins TRBV25-1 and TRBJ2-7; a possible D gene is TRBD2 (6 bases). This TCR was recovered from a human donor in good health. The CDR3 sequence: CASSARGSGSYEQYF. As DNA, the CDR3 is TGTGCCAGCAGTGCCCGGGGGTCTGGGTCCTACGAGCAGTACTTC.